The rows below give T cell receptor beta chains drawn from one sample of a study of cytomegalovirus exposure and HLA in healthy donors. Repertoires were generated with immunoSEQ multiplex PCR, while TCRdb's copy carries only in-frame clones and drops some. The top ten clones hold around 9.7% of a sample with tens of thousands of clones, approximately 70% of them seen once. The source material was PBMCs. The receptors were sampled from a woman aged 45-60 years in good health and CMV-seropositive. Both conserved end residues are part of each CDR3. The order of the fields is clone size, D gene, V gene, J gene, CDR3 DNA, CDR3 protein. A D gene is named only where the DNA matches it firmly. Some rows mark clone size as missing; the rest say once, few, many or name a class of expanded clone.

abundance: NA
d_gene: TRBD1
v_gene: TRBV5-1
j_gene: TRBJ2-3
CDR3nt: TGCGCCAGCAGCTCGGGGGGACAGGGTGGAGGAGATACGCAGTATTTT
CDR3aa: CASSSGGQGGGDTQYF

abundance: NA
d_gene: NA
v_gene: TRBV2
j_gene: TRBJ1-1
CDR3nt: TGTGCCAGCACCCTCCCACGGGATAACACTGAAGCTTTCTTT
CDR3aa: CASTLPRDNTEAFF

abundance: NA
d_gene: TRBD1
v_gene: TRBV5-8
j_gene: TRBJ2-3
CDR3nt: TGTGCCAGCAGCCAGGGACAGGGGGCAACTTCGGATACGCAGTATTTT
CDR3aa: CASSQGQGATSDTQYF

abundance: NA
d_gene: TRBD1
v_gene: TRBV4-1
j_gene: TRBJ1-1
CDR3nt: TGCGCCAGCAGCCAAGGGACAGGGACGAACACTGAAGCTTTCTTT
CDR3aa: CASSQGTGTNTEAFF

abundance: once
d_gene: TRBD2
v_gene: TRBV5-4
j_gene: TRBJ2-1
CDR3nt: TGTGCCAGCAGCCAAGGGACTAGCGGGAGGGTTAATAATGAGCAGTTCTTC
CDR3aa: CASSQGTSGRVNNEQFF

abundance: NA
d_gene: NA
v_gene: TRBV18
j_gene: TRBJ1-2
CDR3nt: TGTGCCAGCTCACCCGCGGGTTGGGGTTTAAACTATGGCTACACCTTC
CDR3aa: CASSPAGWGLNYGYTF

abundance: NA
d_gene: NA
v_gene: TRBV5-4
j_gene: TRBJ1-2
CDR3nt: TGTGCCAGCAGCCCCGGAGCTTCGACAGGACCTAAAGGCTACACCTTC
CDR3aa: CASSPGASTGPKGYTF

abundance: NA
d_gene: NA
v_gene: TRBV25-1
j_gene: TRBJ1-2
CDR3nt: TGTGCCAGCAGACCGGACAGCCTCTATGGCTACACCTTC
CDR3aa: CASRPDSLYGYTF

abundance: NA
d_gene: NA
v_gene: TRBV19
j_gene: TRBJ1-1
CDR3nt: TGTGCCAGTAGTATAGATCGTCCCACTGAAGCTTTCTTT
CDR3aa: CASSIDRPTEAFF

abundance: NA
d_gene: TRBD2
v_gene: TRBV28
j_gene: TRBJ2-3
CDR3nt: TGTGCCAGCAGTTTCGTTACCGGGACTATCACAGATACGCAGTATTTT
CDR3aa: CASSFVTGTITDTQYF

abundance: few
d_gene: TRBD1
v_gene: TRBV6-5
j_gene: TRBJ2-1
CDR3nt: TGTGCCAGCAGTTCCCCGCAGGGGGCGGGGAATGAGCAGTTCTTC
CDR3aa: CASSSPQGAGNEQFF

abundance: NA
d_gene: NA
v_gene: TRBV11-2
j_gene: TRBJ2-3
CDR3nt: TGTGCCAGCAGCTTAGGCATAGGGGCAGATACGCAGTATTTT
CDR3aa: CASSLGIGADTQYF

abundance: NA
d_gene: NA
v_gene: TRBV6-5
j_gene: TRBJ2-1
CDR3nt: TGTGCCAGCAGTTACTCTCTAGCAGCCGAGCAGTTCTTC
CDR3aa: CASSYSLAAEQFF

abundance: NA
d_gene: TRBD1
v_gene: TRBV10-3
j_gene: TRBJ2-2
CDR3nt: TGTGCCATCACCTCCCAGGGGGATACCGGGGAGCTGTTTTTT
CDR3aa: CAITSQGDTGELFF

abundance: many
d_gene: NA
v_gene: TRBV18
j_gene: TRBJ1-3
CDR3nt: TGTGCCAGCTCACCGACAGCTGTAGTAGATGGAAACACCATATATTTT
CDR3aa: CASSPTAVVDGNTIYF

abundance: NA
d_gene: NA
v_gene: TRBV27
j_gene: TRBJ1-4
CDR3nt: TGTGCCAGCAGTTTCTCGGGGAGGGATGAAAAACTGTTTTTT
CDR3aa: CASSFSGRDEKLFF

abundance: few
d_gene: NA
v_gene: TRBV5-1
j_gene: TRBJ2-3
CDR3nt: TGCGCCAGCAGCTTGGTTGGGGGGAGCACAGATACGCAGTATTTT
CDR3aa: CASSLVGGSTDTQYF

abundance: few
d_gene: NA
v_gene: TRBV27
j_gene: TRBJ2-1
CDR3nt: TGTGCCAGCAGTTTATTCAGGTCCTACAATGAGCAGTTCTTC
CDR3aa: CASSLFRSYNEQFF

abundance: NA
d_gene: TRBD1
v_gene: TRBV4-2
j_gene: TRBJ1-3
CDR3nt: TGTGCCAGCAGCAATGACAGGGGGCTTGGAAACACCATATATTTT
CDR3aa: CASSNDRGLGNTIYF

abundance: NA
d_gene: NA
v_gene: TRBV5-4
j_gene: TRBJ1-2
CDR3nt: TGTGCCAGCAGCTTGGTGGCGGAAAGGGGTCGCTATGGCTACACCTTC
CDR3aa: CASSLVAERGRYGYTF

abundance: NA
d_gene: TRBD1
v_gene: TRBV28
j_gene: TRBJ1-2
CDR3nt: TGTGCCAGCCAGAGACAGGGGGTGGATTTTAATGGCTACACCTTC
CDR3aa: CASQRQGVDFNGYTF

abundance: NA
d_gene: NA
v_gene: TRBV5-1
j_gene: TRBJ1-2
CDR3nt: TGCGCCAGCAGCCCTGACTGGACACGGGCTAACTATGGCTACACCTTC
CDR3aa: CASSPDWTRANYGYTF

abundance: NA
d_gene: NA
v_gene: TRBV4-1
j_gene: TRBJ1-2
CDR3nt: TGCGCCAGCAGCCAGTCCGGGGGGCGGGGGGTTGGCTACACCTTC
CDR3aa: CASSQSGGRGVGYTF

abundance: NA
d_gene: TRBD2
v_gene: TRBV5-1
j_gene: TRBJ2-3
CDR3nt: TGCGCCGGCAGCGGAGGGGACTACGGCACAGATACGCAGTATTTT
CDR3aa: CAGSGGDYGTDTQYF

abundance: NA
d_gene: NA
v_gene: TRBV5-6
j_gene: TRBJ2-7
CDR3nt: TGTGCCAGCAGCTTGGTACCCCACTACTACGAGCAGTACTTC
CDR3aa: CASSLVPHYYEQYF

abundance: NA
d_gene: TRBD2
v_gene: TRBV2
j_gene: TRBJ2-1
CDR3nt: TGTGCCAGCAGACACCCGGGACGACCGCGGGGGGATGAGCAGTTCTTC
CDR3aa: CASRHPGRPRGDEQFF

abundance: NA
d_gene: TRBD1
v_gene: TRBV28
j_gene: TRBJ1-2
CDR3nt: TGTGCCAGCAGTTCTTTAGGGACAGGGGGTAACTATGGCTACACCTTC
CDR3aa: CASSSLGTGGNYGYTF

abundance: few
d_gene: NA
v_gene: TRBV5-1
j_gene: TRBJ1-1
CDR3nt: TGCGCCAGCAGCTCCCAAGGGGGGAACACTGAAGCTTTCTTT
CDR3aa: CASSSQGGNTEAFF

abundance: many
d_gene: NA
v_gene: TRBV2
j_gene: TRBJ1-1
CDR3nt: TGTGCCAGCATGGGGGAGGTAGGAACTGAAGCTTTCTTT
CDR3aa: CASMGEVGTEAFF

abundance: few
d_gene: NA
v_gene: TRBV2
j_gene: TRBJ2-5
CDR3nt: TGTGCCAGCATTTTTCAGGGGAAGGTGGAGACCCAGTACTTC
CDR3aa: CASIFQGKVETQYF

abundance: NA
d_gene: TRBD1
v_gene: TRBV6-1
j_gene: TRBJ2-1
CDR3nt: TGTGCCAGCAGTGAGAGACAGGGGATCAACAATGAGCAGTTCTTC
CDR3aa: CASSERQGINNEQFF

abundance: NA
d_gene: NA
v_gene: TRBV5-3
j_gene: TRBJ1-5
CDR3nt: TGTGCCAGAAATGTCAGTCGCAGGTTGAATCAGCCCCAGCATTTT
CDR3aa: CARNVSRRLNQPQHF

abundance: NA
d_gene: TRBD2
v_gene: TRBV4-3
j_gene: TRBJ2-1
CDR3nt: TGCGCCAGCAGCCAAGATGAGCGGGGGGGCAATGAGCAGTTCTTC
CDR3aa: CASSQDERGGNEQFF

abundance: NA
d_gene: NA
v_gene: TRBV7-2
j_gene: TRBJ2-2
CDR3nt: TGTGCCAGCAGCGAAACGGTAGCCCACACCGGGGAGCTGTTTTTT
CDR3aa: CASSETVAHTGELFF

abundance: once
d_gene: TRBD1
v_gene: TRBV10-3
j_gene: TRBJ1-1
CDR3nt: TGTGCCATCATTGAGGGACAGTACCACACTGAAGCTTTCTTT
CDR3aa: CAIIEGQYHTEAFF

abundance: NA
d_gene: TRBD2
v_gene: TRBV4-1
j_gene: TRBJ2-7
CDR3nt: TGCGCCAGCAGCTCAAGCGGGGGGCCCTCCTACGAGCAGTACTTC
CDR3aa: CASSSSGGPSYEQYF

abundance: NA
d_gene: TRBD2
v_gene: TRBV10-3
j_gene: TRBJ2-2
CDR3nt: TGTGCCACGGGGACTAGCGGGGGGTTGAACACCGGGGAGCTGTTTTTT
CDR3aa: CATGTSGGLNTGELFF

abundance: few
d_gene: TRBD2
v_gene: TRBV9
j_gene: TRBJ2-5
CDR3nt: TGTGCCAGCAGCGGACTAGCGGGGGCCCAAGAGACCCAGTACTTC
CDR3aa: CASSGLAGAQETQYF

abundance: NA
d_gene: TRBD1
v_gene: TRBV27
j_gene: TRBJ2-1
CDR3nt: TGTGCCAGCAAGCTCGGGGACAGGGGGCGATACAATGAGCAGTTCTTC
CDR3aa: CASKLGDRGRYNEQFF

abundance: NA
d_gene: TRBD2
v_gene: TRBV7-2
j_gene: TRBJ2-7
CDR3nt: TGTGCCAGCAGCCCGAAGGGACTAGCGGGAGTGTTGTCCTACGAGCAGTACTTC
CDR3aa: CASSPKGLAGVLSYEQYF

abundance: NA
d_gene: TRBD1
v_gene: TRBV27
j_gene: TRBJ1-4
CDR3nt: TGTGCCAGCAGCCCCCAACAGGGGACCTTCGGAAAACTGTTTTTT
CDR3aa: CASSPQQGTFGKLFF

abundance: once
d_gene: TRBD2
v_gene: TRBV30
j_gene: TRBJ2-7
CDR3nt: TGTGCCTGGAGGCGAGCGGGAGCCAACTACGAGCAGTACTTC
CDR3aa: CAWRRAGANYEQYF

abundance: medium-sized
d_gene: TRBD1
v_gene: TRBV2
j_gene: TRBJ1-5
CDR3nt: TGTGCCAGCGGACAGGGGGCTATTGGCAATCAGCCCCAGCATTTT
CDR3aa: CASGQGAIGNQPQHF